One sample yielded the 28 T cell receptor beta chains listed below, sequenced in a study of follicular helper T cells after annual influenza vaccination. The time point was: 2014-2015 season, pre-vaccination. Repertoires were generated with immunoSEQ multiplex PCR, while TCRdb's copy carries only in-frame clones and drops some. This table holds roughly 27,000 clones, roughly 80% found once. Sequencing was performed on CXCR5+ CD38- circulating T follicular helper cells from blood, taken on the day of influenza vaccination. Subset of the sample: circulating Tfh, non-naive CD4+CXCR5+PD-1+ (ICOS+CD38+ or ICOS-CD38-). These receptors were obtained from an adult who received the influenza vaccine.

This chain links TRBV5-1 with TRBJ2-7, with 7 bases lining up with TRBD1. Germline V gene data show CDR1 as SGHRS and CDR2 as YFSETQ. The CDR3 has 14 amino acids. Losses at the gene ends were 4 bases for V and 9 bases for J; bases not matched to a gene: 13. This CDR3 reads CASSPGQVDVAQYF. The CDR3 nucleotides are TGCGCCAGCAGCCCTGGACAGGTGGACGTGGCGCAGTACTTC. The complete variable domain, with remaining parts taken from reference TRBV5-1 and TRBJ2-7, reads KAGVTQTPRYLIKTRGQQVTLSCSPISGHRSVSWYQQTPGQGLQFLFEYFSETQRNKGNFPGRFSGRQFSNSRSEMNVSTLELGDSALYLCASSPGQVDVAQYFGPGTRLTVT.

V is TRBV2 and J is TRBJ1-1; D uncertain. With 6 bases removed from V and 5 bases from J, the gap between germline ends came to 19 bases. Per the germline V gene, CDR1 is SNHLY and CDR2 is FYNNEI. The CDR3 has 15 amino acids. The CDR3: CASRLAIGSETEAFF. The CDR3 DNA reads as TGTGCCAGCAGGCTCGCTATAGGGAGCGAGACTGAAGCTTTCTTT.

The chain uses TRBV18 and TRBJ1-1; possibly TRBD1 for D (5 bases). The ends were cut back, 1 base at V and 6 bases at J, with 9 bases in the middle. CDR1 is KGHSH, CDR2 LQKENI, per germline. This CDR3 has 13 amino acids. The CDR3 protein is CASSPQAGAEAFF. The CDR3 region has the DNA TGTGCCAGCTCACCACAGGCGGGGGCTGAAGCTTTCTTT.

The chain recombines TRBV5-1 with TRBJ1-1, with 8 bases fitting TRBD1. V was pared by 6 bases and J by 1 base, with 5 bases of the junction left unmatched. Germline CDR1 reads SGHRS; CDR2 reads YFSETQ. The CDR3 spans 14 residues. The CDR3: CASKDRGQNTEAFF. DNA of the CDR3: TGCGCCAGCAAAGACAGGGGCCAGAACACTGAAGCTTTCTTT. Based on the CDR3 plus reference TRBV5-1 and TRBJ1-1, the full variable domain is KAGVTQTPRYLIKTRGQQVTLSCSPISGHRSVSWYQQTPGQGLQFLFEYFSETQRNKGNFPGRFSGRQFSNSRSEMNVSTLELGDSALYLCASKDRGQNTEAFFGQGTRLTVV.

The rearrangement links TRBV6-1 to TRBJ1-5; no firm D call. This CDR3 has 14 residues. The germline V and J ends were trimmed by 2 bases and 3 bases, with 8 bases remaining between them. Germline lookup yields CDR1 MNHNS and CDR2 SASEGT. CDR3 in DNA: TGTGCCAGCAGTGAAACAGACAACAATCAGCCCCAGCATTTT. Encoded protein: CASSETDNNQPQHF.

This chain uses TRBV5-1 with TRBJ2-6; 7 bases fit TRBD2. V trimming: 4 bases; J trimming: 2 bases; junction bases outside the gene matches: 9. The germline CDR1 and CDR2 sequences are SGHRS and YFSETQ. The CDR3 has 17 amino acids. CDR3 residues: CASSLLLGGTGANVLTF. The CDR3 coding sequence is TGCGCCAGCAGCCTATTACTGGGGGGGACTGGGGCCAACGTCCTGACTTTC.

J is TRBJ2-2 and V is TRBV6-1; 11 bases line up with TRBD1. V lost 6 bases, J lost 5 bases, and 5 bases stayed unmatched. Per germline, CDR1 MNHNS and CDR2 SASEGT. This CDR3 is 15 amino acids long. CDR3 DNA sequence: TGTGCCAGCAGGGAGGGGACAGGGGGAACCGGGGAGCTGTTTTTT. Translated: CASREGTGGTGELFF.

This clone was observed a single time. J is TRBJ2-1 and V is TRBV6-1; 8 nucleotides agree with TRBD2. Trimming at V came to 8 bases and at J to 10 bases, leaving 10 bases not matched to a gene. CDR1 MNHNS and CDR2 SASEGT come from the germline V gene. This CDR3 contains 13 residues. The CDR3 DNA is TGTGCCAGCGCCCCCCGGGGGGGCGGCGAGCAGTTCTTC. Translation: CASAPRGGGEQFF.

This clone was observed once. The V gene is TRBV28, the J gene TRBJ1-2; no definite D call. V dropped 6 bases and J dropped 6 bases, with 11 bases sitting between them. Germline CDR1 and CDR2: MDHEN and SYDVKM. The CDR3 length is 12 residues. As DNA, the CDR3 is TGTGCCAGCAGAGATGAGAGGGATGGCTACACCTTC. It is translated as CASRDERDGYTF.

In its sample, this clone was seen a few times. The genes are TRBV14 and TRBJ2-2; 10 bases match TRBD2. The CDR3 has 16 residues. V lost 8 bases, J lost 6 bases, and 12 bases stayed unmatched. Germline lookup yields CDR1 SGHDN and CDR2 FVKESK. CDR3 loop: CASSQRLLAGPGELFF. CDR3 bases: TGTGCCAGCTCCCAGAGATTACTAGCGGGACCCGGGGAGCTGTTTTTT.

Points on this clone: This same CDR3 is encoded by further DNA sequences in the sample. V and J are TRBV6-1 and TRBJ1-2, with D unresolved. The CDR3 spans 13 residues. CDR1 is MNHNS, CDR2 SASEGT, per germline. V lost 0 bases and J lost 4, with 6 bases in between. This chain's CDR3 is CASSEASGYGYTF. The CDR3 DNA reads as TGTGCCAGCAGTGAAGCTTCGGGCTATGGCTACACCTTC.

The CDR3 DNA follows: TGTGCCAGCAGTGTAGGTAGGGGGAATCAGCCCCAGCATTTT. It specifies CASSVGRGNQPQHF. This chain connects TRBV2 to TRBJ1-5, with D maybe TRBD1 (6 bases). Trimming took off 4 bases at V and 4 bases at J, with 11 bases between the two ends. The CDR3 contains 14 residues. The germline CDR1 and CDR2 sequences are SNHLY and FYNNEI.

A few counts support this clone. The J gene is TRBJ1-4, the V gene TRBV10-2; 9 positions agree with TRBD1. This CDR3 has 14 amino acids. Germline assignment: CDR1 WSHSY and CDR2 SAAADI. With 3 bases clipped from V and 6 bases from J, the junction kept 2 bases outside the gene matches. The CDR3 sequence is CASSDWTGDEKLFF. CDR3 nucleotide sequence: TGCGCCAGCAGTGATTGGACAGGGGATGAAAAACTGTTTTTT.

This chain connects TRBV11-3 to TRBJ1-1, with TRBD1 matching 12 bases. V gave up 5 bases and J gave up 3 bases; unmatched junction bases: 7. The CDR3 sequence is 16 residues long. In germline, CDR1 is SGHNT, CDR2 YENEEA. DNA of the CDR3: TGTGCCAGCAGCCAGGGGGACAGGGGGCATTACACTGAAGCTTTCTTT. Its protein product is CASSQGDRGHYTEAFF. Full variable domain (outside the CDR3, taken from reference TRBV11-3 and TRBJ1-1): EAGVVQSPRYKIIEKKQPVAFWCNPISGHNTLYWYLQNLGQGPELLIRYENEEAVDDSQLPKDRFSAERLKGVDSTLKIQPAELGDSAVYLCASSQGDRGHYTEAFFGQGTRLTVV.

The gene calls are TRBV13 and TRBJ2-3, with a weak D call TRBD2 (5 bases). This CDR3 has 16 amino acids. Germline V gives CDR1 PRHDT, CDR2 FYEKMQ (reference sequence). V was clipped by 5 bases and J by 4 bases, with 19 bases between them. CDR3 sequence reads: CASSPRVAVIADTQYF. For the CDR3, the DNA is TGTGCCAGCAGCCCGCGGGTAGCCGTGATCGCAGATACGCAGTATTTT.

V usage is TRBV7-9 and J usage is TRBJ2-3, with D tentatively TRBD1 (6 bases). The CDR3 extends over 13 amino acids. Germline V gene data show CDR1 as SEHNR and CDR2 as FQNEAQ (reference sequence). Trimming shortened V by 5 bases and J by 7 bases, and 13 bases separated the two germline ends. CDR3 DNA: TGTGCCAGCAGCCTCAGCAGGGGTAATACGCAGTATTTT. Its protein is CASSLSRGNTQYF.

The CDR3 nucleotides are TGCGCCAGCAGCCAAGGTGGGACTAGCGGGAGTGAGACCCAGTACTTC. It yields the protein CASSQGGTSGSETQYF. The rearrangement joins TRBV4-1 to TRBJ2-5; TRBD2 matches at 14 bases. CDR3 size: 16 residues. V was pared by 1 base and J by 5 bases, with 3 bases of the junction left unmatched. Germline loops: CDR1 MGHRA, CDR2 YSYEKL.

V usage is TRBV6-1 and J usage is TRBJ2-3; TRBD2 agrees at 9 bases. Germline CDR1 MNHNS, CDR2 SASEGT. The CDR3 length is 14 residues. V shed 2 bases and J 5 bases; nucleotides not matched to a gene: 2. The CDR3 protein is CASSELTSGDTQYF. DNA of the CDR3: TGTGCCAGCAGTGAATTGACTAGCGGAGATACGCAGTATTTT.

The chain links TRBV19 to TRBJ2-1; D is perhaps TRBD2 (5 bases). The CDR3 spans 15 residues. Germline V gene lookup returns CDR1 LNHDA and CDR2 SQIVND (reference sequence). V dropped 4 bases and J dropped 3 bases, with 13 bases sitting between them. The CDR3 reads CASSTRHGNYNEQFF. DNA for the CDR3: TGTGCCAGTAGTACCCGACACGGGAACTACAATGAGCAGTTCTTC.

This clone was seen just once. The J gene is TRBJ2-1, the V gene TRBV5-1; 7 nucleotides match TRBD1. The CDR3 extends over 13 amino acids. V shed 7 bases and J 6 bases; nucleotides not matched to a gene: 7. Germline lookup yields CDR1 SGHRS and CDR2 YFSETQ. The CDR3 sequence is CASRSGQINEQFF. CDR3 coding DNA: TGCGCCAGCCGCTCGGGACAGATCAATGAGCAGTTCTTC.

The rearrangement uses TRBV28 and TRBJ1-4; D is uncertain. The germline V gene encodes CDR1 MDHEN and CDR2 SYDVKM. The V end lost 6 bases, the J end lost 7 bases, and 6 bases lay between the germline ends. There are 11 residues in the CDR3. CDR3 loop: CASRRGEKLFF. CDR3 in DNA: TGTGCCAGCAGGCGGGGTGAAAAACTGTTTTTT. Using reference TRBV28 and TRBJ1-4 for the parts outside the CDR3, the full variable domain is DVKVTQSSRYLVKRTGEKVFLECVQDMDHENMFWYRQDPGLGLRLIYFSYDVKMKEKGDIPEGYSVSREKKERFSLILESASTNQTSMYLCASRRGEKLFFGSGTQLSVL.

This clone was detected only a few times. CDR3: CAFAQGRVEKLFF. The CDR3 DNA is TGTGCCTTCGCTCAGGGGAGGGTCGAAAAACTGTTTTTT. This sequence joins TRBV30 and TRBJ1-4; TRBD1 might be the D (6 bases). Germline CDR1 is GTSNPN and CDR2 is SVGIG (reference sequence). The CDR3 length is 13 residues. The ends were cut back, 7 bases at V and 8 bases at J, with 17 bases in the middle.

The table lists this clone with a few counts. The J gene is TRBJ1-4, the V gene TRBV19; 8 nucleotides match TRBD1. The V gene end was trimmed by 6 bases and the J gene end by 5 bases; junction bases not matched to a gene: 5. Germline V gives CDR1 LNHDA, CDR2 SQIVND (reference sequence). The CDR3 consists of 14 residues. The CDR3 region has the DNA TGTGCCAGTAGCTTCGGACAGGGCAATGAAAAACTGTTTTTT. Protein product: CASSFGQGNEKLFF.

The chain links TRBV6-1 to TRBJ2-5; D might be TRBD1 (5 bases). This CDR3 contains 13 residues. V was clipped by 6 bases and J by 4 bases, with 12 bases between them. Germline V gives CDR1 MNHNS, CDR2 SASEGT. DNA for the CDR3: TGTGCCAGCAGAAGAGACAGAACAGAGACCCAGTACTTC. Amino acid sequence: CASRRDRTETQYF.

Only a few counts were recorded for this clone. The chain carries TRBV6-5 and TRBJ2-5; 8 bases fit TRBD1. The CDR3 is made up of 15 amino acids. The germline gives CDR1 MNHEY, CDR2 SVGAGI. The ends lost 6 bases at V and 5 bases at J; junction bases unmatched: 11. The chain's CDR3 is CASRRSGQGGETQYF. CDR3 DNA: TGTGCCAGCAGGCGCTCCGGACAGGGTGGCGAGACCCAGTACTTC.

The chain employs TRBV27 and TRBJ2-3; no firm D call. V lost 11 bases, J lost 3 bases, and 15 bases lay in between. Germline loops: CDR1 MNHEY, CDR2 SMNVEV (reference sequence). The CDR3 totals 13 residues. In nucleotides, the CDR3 is TGTGCCGCATCGGAGCAGTCGACAGATACGCAGTATTTT. It codes for CAASEQSTDTQYF.

The chain employs TRBV11-2 and TRBJ2-2; TRBD2 matches 13 bases. The CDR3 sequence is 15 residues long. V trimming: 3 bases; J trimming: 5 bases; junction bases outside the gene matches: 0. The germline gives CDR1 SGHAT, CDR2 FQNNGV. CDR3 nucleotides: TGTGCCAGCAGCTTGGGACTAGCGGGAACCGGGGAGCTGTTTTTT. Amino acids: CASSLGLAGTGELFF.

CDR3 loop: CASSLAGGNQPQHF. CDR3 nucleotide sequence: TGCGCCAGCAGCTTGGCGGGGGGCAATCAGCCCCAGCATTTT. This chain links TRBV5-1 with TRBJ1-5; D is perhaps TRBD1 (5 bases). Germline V gene sequence: CDR1 SGHRS, CDR2 YFSETQ. This CDR3 is 14 amino acids long. The V gene lost 0 bases and the J gene lost 2 bases, with 6 bases spanning the gap.